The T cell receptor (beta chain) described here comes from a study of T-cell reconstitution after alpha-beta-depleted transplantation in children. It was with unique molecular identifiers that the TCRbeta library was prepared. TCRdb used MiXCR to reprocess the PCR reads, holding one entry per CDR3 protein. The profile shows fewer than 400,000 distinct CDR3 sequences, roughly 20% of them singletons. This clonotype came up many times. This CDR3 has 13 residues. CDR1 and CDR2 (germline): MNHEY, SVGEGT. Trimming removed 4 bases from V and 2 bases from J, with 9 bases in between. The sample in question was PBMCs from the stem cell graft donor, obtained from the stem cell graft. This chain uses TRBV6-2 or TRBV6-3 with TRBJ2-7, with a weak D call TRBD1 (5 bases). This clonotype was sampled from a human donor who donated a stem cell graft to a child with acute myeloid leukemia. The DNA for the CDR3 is TGTGCCAGCAGTTGGGCAGGGACCTACGAGCAGTACTTC. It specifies CASSWAGTYEQYF.